Listed below are T cell receptor beta chains from one sample, sequenced in a study of OX40 agonist ivuxolimab in advanced cancers. Measured with immunoSEQ multiplex PCR; TCRdb has only the in-frame clones, and not every one. The sample yields some 17,000 clones, about 90% seen once. The specimen was CD4+ or CD8+ T cells sorted from blood, collected in a trial of the OX40 agonist ivuxolimab. These receptors originate from an adult with an advanced solid tumor such as melanoma, head and neck, liver or kidney cancer. CDR3s include the opening cysteine and the closing phenylalanine or tryptophan. The order of the fields is clone size, V gene, D gene, J gene, CDR3 DNA, CDR3 protein. D genes are given only for firm matches. Clone size is given for some rows only: seen once, a few or many times, or a class if the clone is expanded.

abundance: once
v_gene: TRBV19
d_gene: TRBD1
j_gene: TRBJ1-5
CDR3nt: TGTGCCAGTAGTTCGGTGACAGGGGGCCAGCCCCAGCATTTT
CDR3aa: CASSSVTGGQPQHF

abundance: .
v_gene: TRBV5-4
d_gene: .
j_gene: TRBJ1-3
CDR3nt: TGTGCCAGCAGCTCTAGGGGGGCGGCAGAGATCTCTGGAAACACCATATATTTT
CDR3aa: CASSSRGAAEISGNTIYF

abundance: .
v_gene: TRBV25-1
d_gene: TRBD1
j_gene: TRBJ2-2
CDR3nt: TGTGCCAGCAGTGCGGACAGGGTGAACGGGGAGCTGTTTTTT
CDR3aa: CASSADRVNGELFF

abundance: once
v_gene: TRBV5-6
d_gene: .
j_gene: TRBJ1-2
CDR3nt: TGTGCCAGCAGCTTGGATTGGGGGCCCTATGGCTACACCTTC
CDR3aa: CASSLDWGPYGYTF

abundance: .
v_gene: TRBV7-9
d_gene: TRBD1
j_gene: TRBJ2-7
CDR3nt: TGTGCCAGCAGTTTCGGGACAGGAATCTACGAGCAGTACTTC
CDR3aa: CASSFGTGIYEQYF

abundance: .
v_gene: TRBV7-9
d_gene: .
j_gene: TRBJ2-7
CDR3nt: TGTGCCAGCAGCTTAGGCCCAACGACGACCAGCTACGAGCAGTACTTC
CDR3aa: CASSLGPTTTSYEQYF

abundance: .
v_gene: TRBV7-2
d_gene: .
j_gene: TRBJ1-1
CDR3nt: TGTGCCAGCAGCCGGCGACACCTCATTATGAACACTGAAGCTTTCTTT
CDR3aa: CASSRRHLIMNTEAFF

abundance: few
v_gene: TRBV7-9
d_gene: .
j_gene: TRBJ1-2
CDR3nt: TGTGCCAGCAGCCTGACAGGAGCCGGCTACACCTTC
CDR3aa: CASSLTGAGYTF

abundance: hyperexpanded
v_gene: TRBV10-1
d_gene: .
j_gene: TRBJ2-1
CDR3nt: TGCGCCAGCAGTGAAAATTCGAATGAGCAGTTCTTC
CDR3aa: CASSENSNEQFF

abundance: .
v_gene: TRBV9
d_gene: .
j_gene: TRBJ2-5
CDR3nt: TGTGCCAGCAGCGATGGGGCTATACAAGAGACCCAGTACTTC
CDR3aa: CASSDGAIQETQYF

abundance: .
v_gene: TRBV7-8
d_gene: .
j_gene: TRBJ1-1
CDR3nt: TGTGCCAGCAGCTGGGGTACTGAAGCTTTCTTT
CDR3aa: CASSWGTEAFF

abundance: .
v_gene: TRBV1
d_gene: .
j_gene: TRBJ1-2
CDR3nt: TGCACCAGCAGATCTAGGAGTGTGCGAAAGACCTATGGCTACACCTTC
CDR3aa: CTSRSRSVRKTYGYTF

abundance: few
v_gene: TRBV10-3
d_gene: .
j_gene: TRBJ1-1
CDR3nt: TGTGCCATCAGTGAGCCCAGGGTAAACACTGAAGCTTTCTTT
CDR3aa: CAISEPRVNTEAFF

abundance: .
v_gene: TRBV7-8
d_gene: .
j_gene: TRBJ2-6
CDR3nt: TGTGCCAGCAGCAAAGGGGTAAACGGGGCCAACGTCCTGACTTTC
CDR3aa: CASSKGVNGANVLTF

abundance: .
v_gene: TRBV28
d_gene: .
j_gene: TRBJ2-1
CDR3nt: TGTGCCAGCAGTTTATGGACGGGTGAGCAGTTCTTC
CDR3aa: CASSLWTGEQFF

abundance: .
v_gene: TRBV9
d_gene: .
j_gene: TRBJ1-2
CDR3nt: TGTGCCAGCAGAGCCCCCTTGGGGGATGGCTACACCTTC
CDR3aa: CASRAPLGDGYTF

abundance: .
v_gene: TRBV7-9
d_gene: .
j_gene: TRBJ1-1
CDR3nt: TGTGCCAGCAGCCTCCGGGACACTGAAGCTTTCTTT
CDR3aa: CASSLRDTEAFF

abundance: .
v_gene: TRBV9
d_gene: .
j_gene: TRBJ1-1
CDR3nt: TGTGCCAGCAGCGTAGAGGGAGGGAACACTGAAGCTTTCTTT
CDR3aa: CASSVEGGNTEAFF

abundance: .
v_gene: TRBV7-8
d_gene: .
j_gene: TRBJ2-5
CDR3nt: TGTGCCAGCAGCTTAGCCCAGGGCTGGACCCAGTACTTC
CDR3aa: CASSLAQGWTQYF

abundance: .
v_gene: TRBV9
d_gene: .
j_gene: TRBJ2-5
CDR3nt: TGTGCCAGCAGCGTACTGGGGGATGGGGAGACCCAGTACTTC
CDR3aa: CASSVLGDGETQYF

abundance: .
v_gene: TRBV5-6
d_gene: TRBD2
j_gene: TRBJ2-5
CDR3nt: TGTGCCAGCAGCTTGGCCCCTGCGGGGGGGCGGGAGACCCAGTACTTC
CDR3aa: CASSLAPAGGRETQYF

abundance: .
v_gene: TRBV7-6
d_gene: .
j_gene: TRBJ2-5
CDR3nt: TGTGCCAGCAGCTTAGGAGGAGGTCGTCTTCAAGAGACCCAGTACTTC
CDR3aa: CASSLGGGRLQETQYF

abundance: .
v_gene: TRBV5-8
d_gene: .
j_gene: TRBJ1-5
CDR3nt: TGTGCCAGCAGCTTAGTAGGCAATCAGCCCCAGCATTTT
CDR3aa: CASSLVGNQPQHF

abundance: .
v_gene: TRBV5-1
d_gene: TRBD1
j_gene: TRBJ2-7
CDR3nt: TGCGCCAGCAGCTTGGAACCGGGACAGAACTACGAGCAGTACTTC
CDR3aa: CASSLEPGQNYEQYF

abundance: once
v_gene: TRBV27
d_gene: .
j_gene: TRBJ1-1
CDR3nt: TGTGCCAGCAGTTTATCAGCCCTGGTCTACGATTTCACCAACACTGAAGCTTTCTTT
CDR3aa: CASSLSALVYDFTNTEAFF

abundance: .
v_gene: TRBV5-1
d_gene: TRBD1
j_gene: TRBJ2-3
CDR3nt: TGCGCCAGCAGCTTTAGCGGTATCGGGACAGGGGAGGGGGATTTT
CDR3aa: CASSFSGIGTGEGDF